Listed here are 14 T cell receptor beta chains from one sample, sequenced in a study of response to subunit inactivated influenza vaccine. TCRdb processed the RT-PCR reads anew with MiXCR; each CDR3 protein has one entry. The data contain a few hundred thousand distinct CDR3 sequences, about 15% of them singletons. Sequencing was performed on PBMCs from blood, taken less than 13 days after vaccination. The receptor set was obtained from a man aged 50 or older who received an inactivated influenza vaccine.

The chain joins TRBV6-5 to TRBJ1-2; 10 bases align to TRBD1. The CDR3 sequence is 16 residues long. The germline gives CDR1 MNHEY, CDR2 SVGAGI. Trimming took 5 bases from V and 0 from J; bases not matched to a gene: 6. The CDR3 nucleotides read TGTGCCAGCAGTCAACTCGGACAGGGGGCTAACTATGGCTACACCTTC. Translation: CASSQLGQGANYGYTF.

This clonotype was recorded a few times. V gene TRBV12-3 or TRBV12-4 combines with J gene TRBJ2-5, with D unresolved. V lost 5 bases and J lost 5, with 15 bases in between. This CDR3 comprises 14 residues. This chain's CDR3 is CASSLINRAETQYF. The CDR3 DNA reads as TGTGCCAGCAGTCTGATAAATAGGGCGGAGACCCAGTACTTC.

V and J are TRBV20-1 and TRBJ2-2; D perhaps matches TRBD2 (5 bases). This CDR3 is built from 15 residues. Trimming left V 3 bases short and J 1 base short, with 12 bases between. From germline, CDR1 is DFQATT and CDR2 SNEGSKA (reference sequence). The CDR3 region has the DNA TGCAGTGCTAGCGGATCGCGGGTGAACACCGGGGAGCTGTTTTTT. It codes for CSASGSRVNTGELFF.

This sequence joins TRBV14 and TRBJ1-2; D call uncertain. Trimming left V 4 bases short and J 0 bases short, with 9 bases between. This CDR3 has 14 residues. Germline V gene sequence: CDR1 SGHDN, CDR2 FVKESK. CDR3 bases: TGTGCCAGCAGCCGGGCAGCCTCTAACTATGGCTACACCTTC. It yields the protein CASSRAASNYGYTF.

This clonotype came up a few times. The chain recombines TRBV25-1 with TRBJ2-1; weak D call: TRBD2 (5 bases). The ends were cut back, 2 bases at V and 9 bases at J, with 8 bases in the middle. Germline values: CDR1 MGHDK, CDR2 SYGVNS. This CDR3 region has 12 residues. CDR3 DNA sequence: TGTGCCAGCAGTGAACTCGGAGGTGAGCAGTTCTTC. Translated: CASSELGGEQFF.

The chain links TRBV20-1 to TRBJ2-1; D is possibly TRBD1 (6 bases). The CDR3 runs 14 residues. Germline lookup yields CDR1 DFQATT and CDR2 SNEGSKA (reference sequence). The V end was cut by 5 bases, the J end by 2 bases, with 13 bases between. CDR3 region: CSALDRQTYNEQFF. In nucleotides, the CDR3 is TGCAGTGCTCTAGACAGGCAGACCTACAATGAGCAGTTCTTC.

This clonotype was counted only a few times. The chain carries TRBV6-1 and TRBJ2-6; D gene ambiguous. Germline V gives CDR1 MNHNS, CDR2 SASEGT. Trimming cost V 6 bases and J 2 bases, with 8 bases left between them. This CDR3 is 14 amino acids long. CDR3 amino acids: CASRRKAGANVLTF. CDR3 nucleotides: TGTGCCAGCAGAAGGAAAGCTGGGGCCAACGTCCTGACTTTC.

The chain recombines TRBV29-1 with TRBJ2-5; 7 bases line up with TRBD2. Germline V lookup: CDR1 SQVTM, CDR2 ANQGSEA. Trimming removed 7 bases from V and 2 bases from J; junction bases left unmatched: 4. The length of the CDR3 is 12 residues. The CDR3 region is CSAASGQETQYF. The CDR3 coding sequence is TGCAGCGCCGCTAGCGGTCAAGAGACCCAGTACTTC.

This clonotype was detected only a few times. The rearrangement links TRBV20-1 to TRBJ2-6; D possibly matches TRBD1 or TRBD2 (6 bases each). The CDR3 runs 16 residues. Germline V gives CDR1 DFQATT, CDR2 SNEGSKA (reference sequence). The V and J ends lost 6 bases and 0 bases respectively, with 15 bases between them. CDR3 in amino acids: CSAEGGSSSGANVLTF. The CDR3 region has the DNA TGCAGTGCCGAGGGGGGCAGCAGCTCTGGGGCCAACGTCCTGACTTTC.

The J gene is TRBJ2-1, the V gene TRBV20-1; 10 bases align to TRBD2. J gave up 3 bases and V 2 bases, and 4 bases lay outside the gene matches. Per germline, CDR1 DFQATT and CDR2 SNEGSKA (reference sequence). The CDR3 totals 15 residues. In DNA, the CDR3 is TGCAGTGCTAGAATTAGCGGGAGGCGCTACAATGAGCAGTTCTTC. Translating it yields CSARISGRRYNEQFF.

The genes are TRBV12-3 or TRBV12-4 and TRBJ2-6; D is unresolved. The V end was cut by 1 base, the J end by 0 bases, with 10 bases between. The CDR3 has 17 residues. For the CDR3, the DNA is TGTGCCAGCAGTTTAGGGGTTTCCTTCTCTGGGGCCAACGTCCTGACTTTC. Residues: CASSLGVSFSGANVLTF.

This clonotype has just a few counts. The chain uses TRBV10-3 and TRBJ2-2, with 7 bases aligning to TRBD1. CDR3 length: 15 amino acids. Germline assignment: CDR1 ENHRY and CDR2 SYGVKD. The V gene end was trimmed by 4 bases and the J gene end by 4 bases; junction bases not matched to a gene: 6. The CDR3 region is CAISGMTGPTGELFF. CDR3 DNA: TGTGCCATCAGTGGAATGACAGGGCCCACCGGGGAGCTGTTTTTT.

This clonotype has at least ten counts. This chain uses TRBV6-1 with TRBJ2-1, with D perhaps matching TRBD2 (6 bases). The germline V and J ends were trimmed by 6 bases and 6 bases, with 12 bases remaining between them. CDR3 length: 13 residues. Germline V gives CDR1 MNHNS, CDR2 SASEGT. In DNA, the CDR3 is TGTGCCAGCAGGGGCCGGGAGCTCAATGAGCAGTTCTTC. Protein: CASRGRELNEQFF.

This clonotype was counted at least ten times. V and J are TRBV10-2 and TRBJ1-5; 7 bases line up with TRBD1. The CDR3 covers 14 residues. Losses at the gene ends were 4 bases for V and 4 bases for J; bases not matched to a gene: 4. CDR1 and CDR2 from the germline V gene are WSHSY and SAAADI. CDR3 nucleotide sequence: TGCGCCAGCAGTGCCGGGACAGCTAATCAGCCCCAGCATTTT. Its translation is CASSAGTANQPQHF.